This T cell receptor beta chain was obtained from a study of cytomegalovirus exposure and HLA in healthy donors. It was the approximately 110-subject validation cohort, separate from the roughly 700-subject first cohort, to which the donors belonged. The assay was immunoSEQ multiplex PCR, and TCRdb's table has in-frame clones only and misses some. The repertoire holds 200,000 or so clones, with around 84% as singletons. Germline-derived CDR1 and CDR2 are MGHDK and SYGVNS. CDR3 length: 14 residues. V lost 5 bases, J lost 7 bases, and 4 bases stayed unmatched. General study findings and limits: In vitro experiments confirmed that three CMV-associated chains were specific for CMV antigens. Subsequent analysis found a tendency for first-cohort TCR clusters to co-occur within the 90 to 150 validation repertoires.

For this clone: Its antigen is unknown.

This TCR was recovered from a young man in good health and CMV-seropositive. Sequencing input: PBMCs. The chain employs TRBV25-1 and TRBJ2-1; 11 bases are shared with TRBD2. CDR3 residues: CASSTSGSMNEQFF. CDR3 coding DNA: TGTGCCAGCAGTACTAGCGGGAGTATGAATGAGCAGTTCTTC.